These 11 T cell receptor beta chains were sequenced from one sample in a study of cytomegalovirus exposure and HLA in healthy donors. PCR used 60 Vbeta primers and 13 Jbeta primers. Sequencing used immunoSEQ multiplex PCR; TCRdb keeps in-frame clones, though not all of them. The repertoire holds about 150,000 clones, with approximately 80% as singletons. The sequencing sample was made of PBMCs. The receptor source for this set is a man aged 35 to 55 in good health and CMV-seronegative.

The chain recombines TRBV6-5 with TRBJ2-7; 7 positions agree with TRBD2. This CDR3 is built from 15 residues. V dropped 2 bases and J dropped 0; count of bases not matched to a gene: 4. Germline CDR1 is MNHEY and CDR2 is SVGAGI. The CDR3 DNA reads TGTGCCAGCAGTTACGGGGGGGTCCCCTCCTACGAGCAGTACTTC. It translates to CASSYGGVPSYEQYF.

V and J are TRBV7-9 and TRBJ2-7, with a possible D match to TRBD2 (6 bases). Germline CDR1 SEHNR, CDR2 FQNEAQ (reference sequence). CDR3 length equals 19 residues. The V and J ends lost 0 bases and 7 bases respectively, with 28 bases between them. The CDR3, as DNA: TGTGCCAGCAGCTTAGCGCGGGATTGGGGTCCCAGGTCGGTGAGGGAGCAGTACTTC. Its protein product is CASSLARDWGPRSVREQYF.

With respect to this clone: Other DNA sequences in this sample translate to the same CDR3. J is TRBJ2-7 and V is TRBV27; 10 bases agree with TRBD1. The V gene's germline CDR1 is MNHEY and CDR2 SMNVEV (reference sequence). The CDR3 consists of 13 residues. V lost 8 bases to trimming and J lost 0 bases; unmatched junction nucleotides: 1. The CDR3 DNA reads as TGTGCCAGCCGGACAGGGGGCTCCTACGAGCAGTACTTC. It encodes CASRTGGSYEQYF.

This chain's CDR3 is CSVLQVSGANVLTF. DNA for the CDR3: TGCAGCGTTTTGCAGGTCTCTGGGGCCAACGTCCTGACTTTC. The rearrangement joins TRBV29-1 to TRBJ2-6; D ambiguous. CDR1 SQVTM and CDR2 ANQGSEA come from the germline V gene. The CDR3 consists of 14 residues. V was trimmed by 5 bases and J by 0 bases, leaving 8 bases between them.

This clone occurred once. The CDR3 loop reads CASSLSGTAPGELFF. The CDR3 DNA reads as TGTGCCAGCAGCCTTTCGGGGACTGCTCCCGGGGAGCTGTTTTTT. The chain links TRBV7-8 to TRBJ2-2; D perhaps matches TRBD2 (6 bases). Between the trimmed V and J ends, which lost 5 bases and 6 bases, there was a span of 16 bases. The CDR3 is made up of 15 amino acids. Germline assignment: CDR1 SGHVS and CDR2 FQNEAQ.

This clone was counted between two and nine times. The DNA for the CDR3 is TGTGCCAGCAGTCCCCGGACAGGGGGCATCGCCTATAATTCACCCCTCCACTTT. This sequence encodes CASSPRTGGIAYNSPLHF. The rearrangement joins TRBV28 to TRBJ1-6; 11 bases are shared with TRBD1. Germline CDR1 and CDR2: MDHEN and SYDVKM. The CDR3 runs 18 residues. Trimming took 5 bases from V and 2 from J; bases not matched to a gene: 8.

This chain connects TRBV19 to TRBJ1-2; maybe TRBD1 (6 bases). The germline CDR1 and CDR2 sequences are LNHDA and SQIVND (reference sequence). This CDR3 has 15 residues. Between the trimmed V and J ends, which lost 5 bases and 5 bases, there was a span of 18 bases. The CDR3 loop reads CASSYRESGSYGYTF. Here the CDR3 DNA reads TGTGCCAGTAGTTACAGGGAATCCGGATCGTATGGCTACACCTTC.

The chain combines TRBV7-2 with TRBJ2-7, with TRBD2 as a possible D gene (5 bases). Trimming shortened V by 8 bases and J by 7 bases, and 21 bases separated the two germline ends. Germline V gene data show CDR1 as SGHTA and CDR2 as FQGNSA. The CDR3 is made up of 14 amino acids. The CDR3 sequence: CASGIASYESEQYF. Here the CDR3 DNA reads TGTGCCAGCGGAATCGCTAGCTACGAGAGTGAGCAGTACTTC.

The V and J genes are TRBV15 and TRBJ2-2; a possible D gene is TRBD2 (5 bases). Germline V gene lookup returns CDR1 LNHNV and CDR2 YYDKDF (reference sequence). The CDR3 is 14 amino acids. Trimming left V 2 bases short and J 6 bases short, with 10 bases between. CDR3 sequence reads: CATSRLVGAGELFF. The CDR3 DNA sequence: TGTGCCACCAGCAGATTGGTCGGGGCCGGGGAGCTGTTTTTT.

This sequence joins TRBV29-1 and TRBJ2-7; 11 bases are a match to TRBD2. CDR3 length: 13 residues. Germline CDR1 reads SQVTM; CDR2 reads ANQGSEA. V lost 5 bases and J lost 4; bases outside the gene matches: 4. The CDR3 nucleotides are TGCAGCGTTTGGGCTAGCGGGAGGTACGAGCAGTACTTC. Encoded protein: CSVWASGRYEQYF.

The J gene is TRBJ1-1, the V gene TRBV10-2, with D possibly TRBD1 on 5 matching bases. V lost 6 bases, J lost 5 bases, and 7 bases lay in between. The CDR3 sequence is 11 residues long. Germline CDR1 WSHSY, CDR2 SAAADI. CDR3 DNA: TGCGCCAGCAGGCAGGGTACTGAAGCTTTCTTT. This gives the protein CASRQGTEAFF.